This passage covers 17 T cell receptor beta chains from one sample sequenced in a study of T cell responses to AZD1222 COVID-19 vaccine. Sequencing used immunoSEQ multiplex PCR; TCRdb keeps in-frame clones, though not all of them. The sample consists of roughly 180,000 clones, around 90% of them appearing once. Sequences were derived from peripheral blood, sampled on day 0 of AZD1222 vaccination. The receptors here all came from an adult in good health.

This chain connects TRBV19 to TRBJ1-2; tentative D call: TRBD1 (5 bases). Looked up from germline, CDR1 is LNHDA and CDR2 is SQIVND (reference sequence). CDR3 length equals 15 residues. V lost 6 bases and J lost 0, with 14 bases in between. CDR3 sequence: CASSPAGFPNYGYTF. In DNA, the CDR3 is TGTGCCAGTAGCCCGGCAGGGTTCCCTAACTATGGCTACACCTTC.

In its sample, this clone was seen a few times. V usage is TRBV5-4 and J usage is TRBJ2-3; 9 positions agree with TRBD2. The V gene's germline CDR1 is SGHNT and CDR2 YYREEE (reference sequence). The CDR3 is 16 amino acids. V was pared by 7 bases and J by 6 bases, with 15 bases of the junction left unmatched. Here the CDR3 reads CASRNGAGGPSDTQYF. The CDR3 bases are TGTGCCAGCCGGAACGGTGCGGGAGGGCCTTCCGATACGCAGTATTTT.

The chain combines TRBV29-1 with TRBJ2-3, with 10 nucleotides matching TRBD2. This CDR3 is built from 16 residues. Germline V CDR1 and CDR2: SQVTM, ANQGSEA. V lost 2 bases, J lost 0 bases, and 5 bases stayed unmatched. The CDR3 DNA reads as TGCAGCGTTGAAAACGGACTAGCGGCTAGCACAGATACGCAGTATTTT. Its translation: CSVENGLAASTDTQYF.

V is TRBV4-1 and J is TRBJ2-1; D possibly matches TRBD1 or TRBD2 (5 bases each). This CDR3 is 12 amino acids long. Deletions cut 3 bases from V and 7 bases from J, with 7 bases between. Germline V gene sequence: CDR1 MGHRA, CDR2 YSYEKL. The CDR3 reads CASSQGVNEQFF. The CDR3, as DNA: TGCGCCAGCAGCCAGGGGGTAAATGAGCAGTTCTTC.

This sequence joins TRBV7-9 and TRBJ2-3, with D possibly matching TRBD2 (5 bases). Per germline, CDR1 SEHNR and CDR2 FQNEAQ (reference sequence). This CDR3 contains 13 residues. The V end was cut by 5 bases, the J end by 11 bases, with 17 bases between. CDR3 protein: CASSDTTDYLQYF. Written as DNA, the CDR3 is TGTGCCAGCAGCGATACTACCGACTACCTGCAGTATTTT.

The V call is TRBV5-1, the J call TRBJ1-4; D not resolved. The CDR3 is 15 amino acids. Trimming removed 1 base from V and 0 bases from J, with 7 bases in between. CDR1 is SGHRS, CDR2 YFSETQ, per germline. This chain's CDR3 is CASSLIPATNEKLFF. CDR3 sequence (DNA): TGCGCCAGCAGCTTGATCCCGGCAACTAATGAAAAACTGTTTTTT.

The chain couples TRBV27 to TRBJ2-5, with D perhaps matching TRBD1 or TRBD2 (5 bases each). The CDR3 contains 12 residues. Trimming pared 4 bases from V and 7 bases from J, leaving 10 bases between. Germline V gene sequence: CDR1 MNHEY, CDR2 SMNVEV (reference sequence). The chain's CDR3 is CASSSRGGTQYF. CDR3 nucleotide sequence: TGTGCCAGCAGTTCCCGTGGGGGGACCCAGTACTTC.

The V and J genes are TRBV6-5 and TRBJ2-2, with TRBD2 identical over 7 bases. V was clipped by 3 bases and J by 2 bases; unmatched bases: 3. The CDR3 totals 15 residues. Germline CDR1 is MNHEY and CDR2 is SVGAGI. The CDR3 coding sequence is TGTGCCAGCAGTTATACTAGCGCTAACACCGGGGAGCTGTTTTTT. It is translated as CASSYTSANTGELFF.

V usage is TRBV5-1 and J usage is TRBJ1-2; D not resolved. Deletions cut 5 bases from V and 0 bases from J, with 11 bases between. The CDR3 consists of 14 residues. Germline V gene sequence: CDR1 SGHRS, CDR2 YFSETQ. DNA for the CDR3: TGCGCCAGCAGGGAACAGCCTACTAACTATGGCTACACCTTC. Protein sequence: CASREQPTNYGYTF.

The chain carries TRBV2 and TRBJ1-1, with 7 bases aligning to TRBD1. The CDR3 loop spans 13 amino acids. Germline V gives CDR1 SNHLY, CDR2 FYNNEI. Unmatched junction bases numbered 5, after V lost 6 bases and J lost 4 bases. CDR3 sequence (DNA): TGTGCCAGCAGGCCACAGGGGTTCACTGAAGCTTTCTTT. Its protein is CASRPQGFTEAFF.

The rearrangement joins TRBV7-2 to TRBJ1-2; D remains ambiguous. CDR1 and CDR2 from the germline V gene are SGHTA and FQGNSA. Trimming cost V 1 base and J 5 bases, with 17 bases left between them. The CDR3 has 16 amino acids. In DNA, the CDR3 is TGTGCCAGCAGCTTAGGGGCCGGGGTCGATACGTATGGCTACACCTTC. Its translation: CASSLGAGVDTYGYTF.

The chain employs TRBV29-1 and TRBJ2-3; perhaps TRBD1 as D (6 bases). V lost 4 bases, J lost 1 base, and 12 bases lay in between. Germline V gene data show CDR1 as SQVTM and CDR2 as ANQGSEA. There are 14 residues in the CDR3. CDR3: CSVATRTGTDTQYF. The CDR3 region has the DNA TGCAGCGTTGCAACTCGGACAGGCACAGATACGCAGTATTTT.

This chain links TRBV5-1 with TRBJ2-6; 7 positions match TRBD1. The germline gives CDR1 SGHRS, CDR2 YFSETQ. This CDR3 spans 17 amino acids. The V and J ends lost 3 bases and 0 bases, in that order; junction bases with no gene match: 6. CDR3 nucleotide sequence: TGCGCCAGCAGCTCCGGGACAGCCTTCTCTGGGGCCAACGTCCTGACTTTC. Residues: CASSSGTAFSGANVLTF.

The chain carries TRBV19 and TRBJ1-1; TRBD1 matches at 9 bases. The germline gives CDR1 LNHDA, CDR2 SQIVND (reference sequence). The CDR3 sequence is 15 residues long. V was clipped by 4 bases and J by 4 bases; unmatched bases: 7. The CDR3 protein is CASSTDRGASTEAFF. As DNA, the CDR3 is TGTGCCAGTAGTACGGACAGGGGCGCATCCACTGAAGCTTTCTTT.

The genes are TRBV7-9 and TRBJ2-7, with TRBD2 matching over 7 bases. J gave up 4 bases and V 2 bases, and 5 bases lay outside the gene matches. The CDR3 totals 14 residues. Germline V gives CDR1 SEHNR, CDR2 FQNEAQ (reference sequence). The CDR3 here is CASSLLRGRYEQYF. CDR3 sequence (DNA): TGTGCCAGCAGCTTACTTCGCGGGAGATACGAGCAGTACTTC. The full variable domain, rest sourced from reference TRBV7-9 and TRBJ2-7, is DTGVSQNPRHKITKRGQNVTFRCDPISEHNRLYWYRQTLGQGPEFLTYFQNEAQLEKSRLLSDRFSAERPKGSFSTLEIQRTEQGDSAMYLCASSLLRGRYEQYFGPGTRLTVT.

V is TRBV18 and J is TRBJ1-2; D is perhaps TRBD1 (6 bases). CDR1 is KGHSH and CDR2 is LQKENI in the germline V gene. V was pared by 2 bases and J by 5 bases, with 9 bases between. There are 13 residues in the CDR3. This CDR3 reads CASSPEGQYGYTF. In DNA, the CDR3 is TGTGCCAGCTCACCAGAAGGACAGTATGGCTACACCTTC.

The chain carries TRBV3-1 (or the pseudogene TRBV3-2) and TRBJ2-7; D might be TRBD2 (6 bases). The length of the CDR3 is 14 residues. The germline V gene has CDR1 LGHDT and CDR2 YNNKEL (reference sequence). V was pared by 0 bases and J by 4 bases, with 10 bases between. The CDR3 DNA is TGTGCCAGCAGCCAAGAAATCCGGGGGTACGAGCAGTACTTC. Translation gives CASSQEIRGYEQYF.